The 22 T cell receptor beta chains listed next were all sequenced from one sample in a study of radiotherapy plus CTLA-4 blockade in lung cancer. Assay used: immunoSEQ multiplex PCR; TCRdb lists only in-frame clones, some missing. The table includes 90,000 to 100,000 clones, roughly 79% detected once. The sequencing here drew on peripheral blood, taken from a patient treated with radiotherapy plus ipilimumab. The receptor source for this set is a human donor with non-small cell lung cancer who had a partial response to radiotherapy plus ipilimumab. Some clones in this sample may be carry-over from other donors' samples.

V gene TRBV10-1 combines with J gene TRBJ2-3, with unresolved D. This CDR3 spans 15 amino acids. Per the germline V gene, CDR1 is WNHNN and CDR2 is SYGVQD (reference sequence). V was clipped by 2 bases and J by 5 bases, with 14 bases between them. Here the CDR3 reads CASSEHSLSLDTQYF. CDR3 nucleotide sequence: TGCGCCAGCAGTGAGCACAGCCTAAGTCTAGATACGCAGTATTTT.

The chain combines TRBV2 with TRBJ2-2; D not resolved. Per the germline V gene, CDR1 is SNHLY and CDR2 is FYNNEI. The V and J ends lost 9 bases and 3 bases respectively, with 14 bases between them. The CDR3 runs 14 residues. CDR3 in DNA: TGTGCCAGTTATCGAGTGTCGGACACCGGGGAGCTGTTTTTT. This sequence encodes CASYRVSDTGELFF.

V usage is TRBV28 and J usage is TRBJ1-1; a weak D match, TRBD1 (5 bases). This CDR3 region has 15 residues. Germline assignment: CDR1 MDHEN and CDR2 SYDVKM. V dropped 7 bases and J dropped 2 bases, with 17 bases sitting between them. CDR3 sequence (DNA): TGTGCCAGCACCCCAAAAACAGGCCGAAACACTGAAGCTTTCTTT. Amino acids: CASTPKTGRNTEAFF.

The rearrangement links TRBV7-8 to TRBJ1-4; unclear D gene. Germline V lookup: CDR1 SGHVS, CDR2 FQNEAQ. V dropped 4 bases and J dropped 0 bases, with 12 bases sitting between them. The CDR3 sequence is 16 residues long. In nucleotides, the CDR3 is TGTGCCAGCAGCTCAAGCGTGGCATCAACTAATGAAAAACTGTTTTTT. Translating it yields CASSSSVASTNEKLFF. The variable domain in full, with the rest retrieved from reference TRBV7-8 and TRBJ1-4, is GAGVSQSPRYKVAKRGQDVALRCDPISGHVSLFWYQQALGQGPEFLTYFQNEAQLDKSGLPSDRFFAERPEGSVSTLKIQRTQQEDSAVYLCASSSSVASTNEKLFFGSGTQLSVL.

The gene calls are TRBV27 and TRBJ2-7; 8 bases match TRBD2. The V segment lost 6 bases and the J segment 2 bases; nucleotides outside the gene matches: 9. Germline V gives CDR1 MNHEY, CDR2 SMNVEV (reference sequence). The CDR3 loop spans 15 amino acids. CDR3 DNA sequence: TGTGCCAGCAGCCGCTGGCTAGCGGGCGCCTACGAGCAGTACTTC. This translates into CASSRWLAGAYEQYF.

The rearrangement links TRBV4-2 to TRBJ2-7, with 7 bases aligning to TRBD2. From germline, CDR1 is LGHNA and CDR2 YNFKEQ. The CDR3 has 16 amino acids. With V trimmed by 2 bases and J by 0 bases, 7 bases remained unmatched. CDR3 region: CASSQSTSVSSYEQYF. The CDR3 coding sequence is TGTGCCAGCAGCCAATCCACTAGCGTCTCCTCCTACGAGCAGTACTTC.

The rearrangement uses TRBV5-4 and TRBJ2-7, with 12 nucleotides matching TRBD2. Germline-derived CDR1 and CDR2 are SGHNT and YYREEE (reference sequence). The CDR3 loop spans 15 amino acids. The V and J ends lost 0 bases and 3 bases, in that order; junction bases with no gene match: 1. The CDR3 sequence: CASSLGLAGVYEQYF. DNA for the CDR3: TGTGCCAGCAGCTTGGGACTAGCGGGAGTCTACGAGCAGTACTTC. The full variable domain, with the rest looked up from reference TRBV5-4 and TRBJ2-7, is ETGVTQSPTHLIKTRGQQVTLRCSSQSGHNTVSWYQQALGQGPQFIFQYYREEENGRGNFPPRFSGLQFPNYSSELNVNALELDDSALYLCASSLGLAGVYEQYFGPGTRLTVT.

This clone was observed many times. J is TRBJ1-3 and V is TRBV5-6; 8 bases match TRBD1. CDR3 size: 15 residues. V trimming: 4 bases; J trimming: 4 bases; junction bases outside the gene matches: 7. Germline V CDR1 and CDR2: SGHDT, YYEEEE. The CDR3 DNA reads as TGTGCCAGCAGCACAGGGGGTTTATCCGGAAACACCATATATTTT. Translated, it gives CASSTGGLSGNTIYF.

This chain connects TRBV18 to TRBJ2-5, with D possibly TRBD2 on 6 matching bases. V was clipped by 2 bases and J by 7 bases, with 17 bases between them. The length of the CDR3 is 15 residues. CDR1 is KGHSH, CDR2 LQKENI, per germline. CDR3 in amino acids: CASSPLGLEGWTQYF. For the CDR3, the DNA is TGTGCCAGCTCACCATTGGGACTCGAGGGTTGGACCCAGTACTTC.

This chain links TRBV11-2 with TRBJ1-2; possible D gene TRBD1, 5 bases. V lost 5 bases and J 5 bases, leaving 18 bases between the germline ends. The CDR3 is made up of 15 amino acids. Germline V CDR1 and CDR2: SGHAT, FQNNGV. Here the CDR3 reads CASSPLRGGRYGYTF. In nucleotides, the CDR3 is TGTGCCAGCAGCCCACTCCGGGGGGGTAGGTATGGCTACACCTTC.

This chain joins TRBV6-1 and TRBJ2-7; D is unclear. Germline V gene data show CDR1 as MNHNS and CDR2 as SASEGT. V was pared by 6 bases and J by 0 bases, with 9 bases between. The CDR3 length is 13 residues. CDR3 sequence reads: CASSAAHSYEQYF. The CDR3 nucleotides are TGTGCCAGCAGCGCGGCCCACTCCTACGAGCAGTACTTC.

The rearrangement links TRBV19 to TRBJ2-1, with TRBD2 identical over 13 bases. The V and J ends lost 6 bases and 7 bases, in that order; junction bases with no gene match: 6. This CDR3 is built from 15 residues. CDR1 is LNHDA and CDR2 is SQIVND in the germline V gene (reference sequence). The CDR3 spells CASSKLAGGPNEQFF. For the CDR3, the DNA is TGTGCCAGTAGCAAACTAGCGGGAGGGCCGAATGAGCAGTTCTTC.

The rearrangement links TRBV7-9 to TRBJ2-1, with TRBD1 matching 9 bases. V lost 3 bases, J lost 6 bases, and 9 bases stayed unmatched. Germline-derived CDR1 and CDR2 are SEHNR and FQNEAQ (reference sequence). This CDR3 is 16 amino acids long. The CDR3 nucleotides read TGTGCCAGCAGCTTGCTCCGGGACAGGGTTTGCAATGAGCAGTTCTTC. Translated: CASSLLRDRVCNEQFF.

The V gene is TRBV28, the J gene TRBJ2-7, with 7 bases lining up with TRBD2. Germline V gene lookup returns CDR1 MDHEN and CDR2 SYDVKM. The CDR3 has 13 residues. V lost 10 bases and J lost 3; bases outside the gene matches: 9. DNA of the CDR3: TGTGCCACGGCCCGGGACTACATCTACGAGCAGTACTTC. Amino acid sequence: CATARDYIYEQYF.

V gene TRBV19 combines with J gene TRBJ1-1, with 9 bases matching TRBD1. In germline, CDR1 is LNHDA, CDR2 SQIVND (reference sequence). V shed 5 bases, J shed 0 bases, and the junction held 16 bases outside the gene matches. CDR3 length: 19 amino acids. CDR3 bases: TGTGCCAGTAGTTTCACGGGGACAGGGAACATTGGTATGAACACTGAAGCTTTCTTT. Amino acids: CASSFTGTGNIGMNTEAFF. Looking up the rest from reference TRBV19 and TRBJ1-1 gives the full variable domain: DGGITQSPKYLFRKEGQNVTLSCEQNLNHDAMYWYRQDPGQGLRLIYYSQIVNDFQKGDIAEGYSVSREKKESFPLTVTSAQKNPTAFYLCASSFTGTGNIGMNTEAFFGQGTRLTVV.

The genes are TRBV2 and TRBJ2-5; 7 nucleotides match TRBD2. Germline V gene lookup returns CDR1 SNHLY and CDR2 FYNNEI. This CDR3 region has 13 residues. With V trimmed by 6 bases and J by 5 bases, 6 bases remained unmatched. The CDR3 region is CASRGGVQETQYF. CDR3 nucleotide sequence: TGTGCCAGCAGGGGGGGGGTTCAGGAGACCCAGTACTTC.

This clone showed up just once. In DNA form, the CDR3 reads TGCAGCGTGAACAGGGGGTTCCAAGAGACCCAGTACTTC. Translation: CSVNRGFQETQYF. The chain carries TRBV29-1 and TRBJ2-5, with TRBD1 matching over 8 bases. Germline CDR1 SQVTM, CDR2 ANQGSEA. Unmatched junction bases numbered 4, after V lost 6 bases and J lost 1 base. The CDR3 is 13 residues long.

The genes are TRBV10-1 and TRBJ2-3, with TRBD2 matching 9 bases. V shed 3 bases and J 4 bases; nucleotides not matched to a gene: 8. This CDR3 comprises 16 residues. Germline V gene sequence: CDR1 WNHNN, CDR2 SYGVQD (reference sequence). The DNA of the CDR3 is TGCGCCAGCAGTGAATTTAGCGGGAGTATGGCAGATACGCAGTATTTT. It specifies CASSEFSGSMADTQYF.

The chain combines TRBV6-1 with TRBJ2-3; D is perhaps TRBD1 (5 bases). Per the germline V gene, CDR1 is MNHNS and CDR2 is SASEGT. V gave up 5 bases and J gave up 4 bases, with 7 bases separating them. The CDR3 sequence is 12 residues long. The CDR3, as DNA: TGTGCCAGCAGTCGACAGTCAGATACGCAGTATTTT. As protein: CASSRQSDTQYF.

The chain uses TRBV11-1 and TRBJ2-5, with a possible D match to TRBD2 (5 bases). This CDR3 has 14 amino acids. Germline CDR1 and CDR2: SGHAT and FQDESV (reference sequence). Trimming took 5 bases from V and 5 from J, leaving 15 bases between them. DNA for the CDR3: TGTGCCAGCAGCGCCCGGAGGAACTTGGAGACCCAGTACTTC. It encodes CASSARRNLETQYF.

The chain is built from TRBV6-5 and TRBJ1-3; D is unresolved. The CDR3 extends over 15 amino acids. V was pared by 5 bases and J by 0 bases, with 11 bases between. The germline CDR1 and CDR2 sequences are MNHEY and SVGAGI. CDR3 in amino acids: CASSNDMSSGNTIYF. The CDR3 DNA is TGTGCCAGCAGTAACGACATGAGCTCTGGAAACACCATATATTTT.

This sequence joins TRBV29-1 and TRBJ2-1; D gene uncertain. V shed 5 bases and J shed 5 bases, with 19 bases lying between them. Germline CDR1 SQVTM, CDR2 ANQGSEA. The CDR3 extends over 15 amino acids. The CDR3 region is CSVNVRLVQNNEQFF. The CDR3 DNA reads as TGCAGCGTTAATGTCAGGTTAGTTCAAAACAATGAGCAGTTCTTC.